These 15 T cell receptor beta chains originate from one sample sequenced in a study of T-cell memory formation after mild COVID-19. In TCRdb, the 5' RACE reads were re-called with MiXCR into one record per CDR3 protein. The table has roughly 450,000 distinct CDR3 sequences, 18% seen once. Source material: PBMCs or a T cell subset sorted from them (not recorded which). Receptors were obtained from an adult woman who had mild COVID-19 (a few samples of this study predate the infection). Cell type and time point are not known.

The rearrangement joins TRBV15 to TRBJ2-7, with TRBD1 identical over 7 bases. The CDR3 has 13 amino acids. With 2 bases clipped from V and 6 bases from J, the junction kept 4 bases outside the gene matches. Germline CDR1 LNHNV, CDR2 YYDKDF (reference sequence). The CDR3 sequence is CATSRPDRSEQYF. CDR3 bases: TGTGCCACCAGCAGACCGGACAGGAGCGAGCAGTACTTC. The full variable domain, rest sourced from reference TRBV15 and TRBJ2-7, is DAMVIQNPRYQVTQFGKPVTLSCSQTLNHNVMYWYQQKSSQAPKLLFHYYDKDFNNEADTPDNFQSRRPNTSFCFLDIRSPGLGDTAMYLCATSRPDRSEQYFGPGTRLTVT.

This clonotype was recorded a few times. The V gene is TRBV7-2, the J gene TRBJ1-4; D unclear. The CDR3 is 17 amino acids. Germline-derived CDR1 and CDR2 are SGHTA and FQGNSA. Trimming stripped 1 base from V and 0 bases from J, with 12 bases between. CDR3 sequence reads: CASSLVRQLATNEKLFF. For the CDR3, the DNA is TGTGCCAGCAGCTTAGTGAGGCAGCTAGCAACTAATGAAAAACTGTTTTTT.

The rearrangement uses TRBV24-1 and TRBJ2-7, with D hard to call. V was cut by 3 bases and J by 6 bases, with 17 bases left in between. There are 15 residues in the CDR3. Germline lookup yields CDR1 KGHDR and CDR2 SFDVKD. Here the CDR3 reads CATSDARSPIGEQYF. CDR3 in DNA: TGTGCCACCAGTGATGCTAGAAGTCCGATTGGCGAGCAGTACTTC.

This clonotype appeared a few times. This rearrangement joins TRBV12-3 or TRBV12-4 to TRBJ2-7; possible D gene TRBD1, 5 bases. Trimming took off 2 bases at V and 3 bases at J, with 8 bases between the two ends. The CDR3 spans 13 residues. The CDR3 loop reads CASSLQGFYEQYF. In nucleotides, the CDR3 is TGTGCCAGCAGTTTACAGGGATTCTACGAGCAGTACTTC.

This clonotype was counted only a few times. This chain joins TRBV6-5 and TRBJ1-3; D unresolved. V shed 2 bases and J shed 1 base, with 12 bases lying between them. CDR1 and CDR2 from the germline V gene are MNHEY and SVGAGI. CDR3 size: 16 residues. CDR3 nucleotide sequence: TGTGCCAGCAGTTACGGCATTGGATCTTCTGGAAACACCATATATTTT. Its protein is CASSYGIGSSGNTIYF.

This clonotype was seen once. CDR3 region: CASRNRGQYGYTF. The CDR3 DNA follows: TGTGCCAGCAGGAACAGGGGGCAGTATGGCTACACCTTC. The V and J genes are TRBV6-6 and TRBJ1-2, with 9 bases aligning to TRBD1. In germline, CDR1 is MNHNY, CDR2 SVGAGI (reference sequence). The CDR3 has 13 amino acids. Trimming at V came to 6 bases and at J to 5 bases, leaving 4 bases not matched to a gene.

This clonotype was seen ten or more times. This sequence joins TRBV12-3 or TRBV12-4 and TRBJ2-7, with D possibly being TRBD2 (5 bases). V lost 3 bases, J lost 3 bases, and 12 bases lay in between. The CDR3 sequence is 14 residues long. The CDR3 bases are TGTGCCAGCAGTTTCAGCGGCACTAGCTACGAGCAGTACTTC. This sequence encodes CASSFSGTSYEQYF.

The CDR3 DNA is TGTGCCAGCAGGGAGGGGGGCGGCTCCTACGAGCAGTACTTC. It translates to CASREGGGSYEQYF. The chain employs TRBV6-5 and TRBJ2-7; TRBD1 or TRBD2 may be the D gene (6 bases each). There are 14 residues in the CDR3. Between the trimmed V and J ends, which lost 6 bases and 0 bases, there was a span of 12 bases. CDR1 is MNHEY and CDR2 is SVGAGI in the germline V gene.

In this sample, this clonotype turned up many times. This sequence joins TRBV6-2 or TRBV6-3 and TRBJ2-7; D gene uncertain. This CDR3 spans 12 amino acids. Germline lookup yields CDR1 MNHEY and CDR2 SVGEGT. Trimming took 6 bases from V and 2 from J, leaving 8 bases between them. In nucleotides, the CDR3 is TGTGCCAGCAGCGAGTTTACCTACGAGCAGTACTTC. The encoded protein is CASSEFTYEQYF.

J is TRBJ2-7 and V is TRBV4-2; D is ambiguous. The CDR3 runs 15 residues. V lost 3 bases to trimming and J lost 0 bases, with 12 bases between them. Germline CDR1 reads LGHNA; CDR2 reads YNFKEQ. The CDR3: CASSQGLGSSYEQYF. For the CDR3, the DNA is TGTGCCAGCAGCCAGGGGTTGGGTAGCTCCTACGAGCAGTACTTC.

V is TRBV9 and J is TRBJ2-1; 9 bases are shared with TRBD2. CDR1 and CDR2 (germline): SGDLS, YYNGEE. V was clipped by 0 bases and J by 6 bases; unmatched bases: 7. This CDR3 is built from 16 residues. CDR3 loop: CASSVDGGGAVNEQFF. Here the CDR3 DNA reads TGTGCCAGCAGCGTAGATGGCGGGGGGGCGGTCAATGAGCAGTTCTTC.

V is TRBV6-5 and J is TRBJ1-5; unclear D gene. V was clipped by 6 bases and J by 0 bases, with 18 bases between them. Germline V gene sequence: CDR1 MNHEY, CDR2 SVGAGI. This CDR3 comprises 17 residues. The CDR3 region is CASSPRWRANSNQPQHF. The CDR3 DNA is TGTGCCAGCAGCCCCCGGTGGCGTGCCAATAGCAATCAGCCCCAGCATTTT.

This rearrangement joins TRBV18 to TRBJ1-5; tentatively, D is TRBD1 (6 bases). Germline V gene data show CDR1 as KGHSH and CDR2 as LQKENI. The CDR3 consists of 16 residues. Between the trimmed V and J ends, which lost 0 bases and 2 bases, there was a span of 11 bases. This CDR3 reads CASSPPMSGGNQPQHF. CDR3 nucleotides: TGTGCCAGCTCACCACCTATGTCAGGGGGCAATCAGCCCCAGCATTTT.

The rearrangement joins TRBV7-2 to TRBJ1-4, with 9 positions matching TRBD1. The CDR3 spans 16 residues. The V gene's germline CDR1 is SGHTA and CDR2 FQGNSA. Germline trimming cut 5 bases from V and 0 bases from J; bases unmatched to any gene: 4. In nucleotides, the CDR3 is TGTGCCAGCAGCCCACGACAGGGGGCAACTAATGAAAAACTGTTTTTT. It is translated as CASSPRQGATNEKLFF.

This clonotype was seen only a few times. The chain carries TRBV5-6 and TRBJ2-7; D is perhaps TRBD1 (5 bases). CDR1 SGHDT and CDR2 YYEEEE come from the germline V gene. The CDR3 spans 15 residues. V gave up 4 bases and J gave up 5 bases, with 19 bases separating them. CDR3 bases: TGTGCCAGCAGCCCCCACGCAGGGCTCATCGACGAGCAGTACTTC. Amino acid sequence: CASSPHAGLIDEQYF.